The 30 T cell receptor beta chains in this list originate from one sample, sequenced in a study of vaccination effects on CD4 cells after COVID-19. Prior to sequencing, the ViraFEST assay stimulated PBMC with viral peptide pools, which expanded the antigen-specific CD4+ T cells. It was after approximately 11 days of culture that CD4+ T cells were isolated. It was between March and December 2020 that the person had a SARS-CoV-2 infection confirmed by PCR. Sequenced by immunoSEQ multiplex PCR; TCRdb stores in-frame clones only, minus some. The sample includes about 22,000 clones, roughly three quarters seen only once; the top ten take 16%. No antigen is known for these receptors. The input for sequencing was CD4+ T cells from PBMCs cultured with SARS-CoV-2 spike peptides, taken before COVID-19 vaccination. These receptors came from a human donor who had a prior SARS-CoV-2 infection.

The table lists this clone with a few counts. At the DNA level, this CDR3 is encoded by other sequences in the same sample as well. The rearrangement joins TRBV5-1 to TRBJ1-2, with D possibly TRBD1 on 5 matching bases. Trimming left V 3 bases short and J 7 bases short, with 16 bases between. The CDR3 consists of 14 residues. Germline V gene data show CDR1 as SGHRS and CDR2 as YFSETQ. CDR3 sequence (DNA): TGCGCCAGCAGCTCCGGGACCCCTTCCTCTGGCTACACCTTC. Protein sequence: CASSSGTPSSGYTF.

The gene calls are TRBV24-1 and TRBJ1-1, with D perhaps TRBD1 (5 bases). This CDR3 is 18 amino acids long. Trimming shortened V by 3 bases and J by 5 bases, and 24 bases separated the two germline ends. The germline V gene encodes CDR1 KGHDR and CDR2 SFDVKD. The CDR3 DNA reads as TGTGCCACCAGTGATGAAAACATGGACAAAGTCCTCTCTACTGAAGCTTTCTTT. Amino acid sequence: CATSDENMDKVLSTEAFF.

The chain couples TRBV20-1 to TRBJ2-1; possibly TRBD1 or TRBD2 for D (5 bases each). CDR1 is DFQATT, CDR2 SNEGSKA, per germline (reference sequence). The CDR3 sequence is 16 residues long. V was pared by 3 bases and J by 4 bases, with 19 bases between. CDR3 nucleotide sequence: TGCAGTGCTAGTGGTTGGGGGAACGAGAATTACAATGAGCAGTTCTTC. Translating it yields CSASGWGNENYNEQFF.

This CDR3 is CASSPALRRDFPYEQYF. DNA of the CDR3: TGTGCCAGCAGCCCGGCTTTGCGTAGGGACTTCCCCTACGAGCAGTACTTC. V gene TRBV14 combines with J gene TRBJ2-7, with D possibly being TRBD2 (6 bases). CDR3 length: 17 amino acids. CDR1 is SGHDN and CDR2 is FVKESK in the germline V gene. V lost 4 bases, J lost 2 bases, and 21 bases lay in between.

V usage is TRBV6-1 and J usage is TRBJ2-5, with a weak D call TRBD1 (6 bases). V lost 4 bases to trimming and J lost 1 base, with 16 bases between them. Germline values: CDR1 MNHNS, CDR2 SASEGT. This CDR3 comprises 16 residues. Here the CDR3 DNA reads TGTGCCAGCAGTGCACGACCACAGGGTGGCCAAGAGACCCAGTACTTC. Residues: CASSARPQGGQETQYF.

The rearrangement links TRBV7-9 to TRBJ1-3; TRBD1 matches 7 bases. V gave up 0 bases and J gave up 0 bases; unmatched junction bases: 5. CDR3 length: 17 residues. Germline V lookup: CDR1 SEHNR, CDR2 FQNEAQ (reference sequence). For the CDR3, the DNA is TGTGCCAGCAGCTTAGCGCGGGACAGTCGCTCTGGAAACACCATATATTTT. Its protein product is CASSLARDSRSGNTIYF. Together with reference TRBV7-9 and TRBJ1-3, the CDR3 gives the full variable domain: DTGVSQNPRHKITKRGQNVTFRCDPISEHNRLYWYRQTLGQGPEFLTYFQNEAQLEKSRLLSDRFSAERPKGSFSTLEIQRTEQGDSAMYLCASSLARDSRSGNTIYFGEGSWLTVV.

The CDR3 DNA reads as TGTGCCAGCAGCCTTAACCCGCCGGGACCCGGGGAAAAACTGTTTTTT. The encoded protein is CASSLNPPGPGEKLFF. The V and J genes are TRBV11-1 and TRBJ1-4, with TRBD1 as a possible D gene (5 bases). Germline CDR1 and CDR2: SGHAT and FQDESV (reference sequence). V lost 5 bases and J 8 bases, leaving 21 bases between the germline ends. CDR3 length equals 16 residues.

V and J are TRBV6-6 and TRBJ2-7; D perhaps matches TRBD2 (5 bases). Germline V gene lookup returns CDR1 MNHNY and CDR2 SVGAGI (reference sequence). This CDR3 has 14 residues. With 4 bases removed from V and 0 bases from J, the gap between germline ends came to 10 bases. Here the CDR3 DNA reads TGTGCCAGCAGTTCAAGCGGAGACTCCTACGAGCAGTACTTC. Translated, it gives CASSSSGDSYEQYF.

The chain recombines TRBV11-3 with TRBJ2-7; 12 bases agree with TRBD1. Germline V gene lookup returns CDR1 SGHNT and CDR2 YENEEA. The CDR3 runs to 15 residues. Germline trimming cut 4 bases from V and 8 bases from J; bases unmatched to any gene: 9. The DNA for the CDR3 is TGTGCCAGCAGCTCGCCGGGACAGGGGGCTCCCCAGCAGTACTTC. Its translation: CASSSPGQGAPQQYF.

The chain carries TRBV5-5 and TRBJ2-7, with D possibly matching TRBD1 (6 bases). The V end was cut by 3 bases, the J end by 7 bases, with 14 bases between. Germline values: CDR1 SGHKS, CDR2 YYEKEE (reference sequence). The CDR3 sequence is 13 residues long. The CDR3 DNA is TGTGCCAGCAGCTATTATACAGGGCGAGAGCAGTACTTC. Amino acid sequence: CASSYYTGREQYF.

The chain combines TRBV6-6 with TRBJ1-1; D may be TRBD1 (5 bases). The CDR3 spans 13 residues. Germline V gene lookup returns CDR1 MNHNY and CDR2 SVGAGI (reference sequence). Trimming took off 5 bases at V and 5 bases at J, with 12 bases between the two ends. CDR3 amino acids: CASSPRGRTEAFF. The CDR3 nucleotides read TGTGCCAGCAGTCCACGGGGCCGTACTGAAGCTTTCTTT.

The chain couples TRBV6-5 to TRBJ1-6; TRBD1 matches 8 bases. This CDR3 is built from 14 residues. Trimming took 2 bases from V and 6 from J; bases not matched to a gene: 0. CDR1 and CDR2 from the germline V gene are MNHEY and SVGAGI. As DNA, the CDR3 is TGTGCCAGCAGTTACGGACAGGGTAATTCACCCCTCCACTTT. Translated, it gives CASSYGQGNSPLHF.

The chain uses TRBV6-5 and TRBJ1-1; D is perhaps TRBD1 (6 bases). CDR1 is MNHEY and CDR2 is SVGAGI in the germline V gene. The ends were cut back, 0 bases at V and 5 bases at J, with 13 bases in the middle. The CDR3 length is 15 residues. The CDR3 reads CASSYSDRRGTEAFF. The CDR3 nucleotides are TGTGCCAGCAGTTACTCCGACAGGAGGGGGACTGAAGCTTTCTTT.

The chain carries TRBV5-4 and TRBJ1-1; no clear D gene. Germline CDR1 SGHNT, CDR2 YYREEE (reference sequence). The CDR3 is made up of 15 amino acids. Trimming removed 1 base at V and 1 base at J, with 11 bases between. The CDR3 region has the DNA TGTGCCAGCAGCTTGATCGAGTCGGGGAACACTGAAGCTTTCTTT. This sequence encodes CASSLIESGNTEAFF.

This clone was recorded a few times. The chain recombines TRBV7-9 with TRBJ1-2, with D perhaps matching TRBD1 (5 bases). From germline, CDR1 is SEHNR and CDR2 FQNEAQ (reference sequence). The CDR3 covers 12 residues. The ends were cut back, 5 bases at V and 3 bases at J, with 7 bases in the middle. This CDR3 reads CASSRQHYGYTF. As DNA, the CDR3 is TGTGCCAGCAGCAGACAGCACTATGGCTACACCTTC.

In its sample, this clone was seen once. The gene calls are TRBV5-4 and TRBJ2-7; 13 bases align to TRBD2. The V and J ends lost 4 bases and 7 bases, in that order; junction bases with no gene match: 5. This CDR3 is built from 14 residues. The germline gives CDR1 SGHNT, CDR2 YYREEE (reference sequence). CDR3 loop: CASSTTSGGLEQYF. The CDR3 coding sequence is TGTGCCAGCAGCACGACTAGCGGGGGGTTAGAGCAGTACTTC.

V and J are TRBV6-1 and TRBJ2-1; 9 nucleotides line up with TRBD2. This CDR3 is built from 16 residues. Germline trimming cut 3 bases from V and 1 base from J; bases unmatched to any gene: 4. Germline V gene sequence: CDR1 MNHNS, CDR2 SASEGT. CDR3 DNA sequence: TGTGCCAGCAGTGAGAGGACTAGCGCATCCTACAATGAGCAGTTCTTC. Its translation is CASSERTSASYNEQFF.

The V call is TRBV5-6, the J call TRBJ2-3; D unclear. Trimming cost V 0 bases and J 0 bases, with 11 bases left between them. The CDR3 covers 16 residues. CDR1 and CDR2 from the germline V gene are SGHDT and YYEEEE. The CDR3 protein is CASSLVSARSTDTQYF. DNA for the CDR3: TGTGCCAGCAGCTTGGTTTCCGCTCGTAGCACAGATACGCAGTATTTT. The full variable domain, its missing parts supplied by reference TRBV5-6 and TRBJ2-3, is DAGVTQSPTHLIKTRGQQVTLRCSPKSGHDTVSWYQQALGQGPQFIFQYYEEEERQRGNFPDRFSGHQFPNYSSELNVNALLLGDSALYLCASSLVSARSTDTQYFGPGTRLTVL.

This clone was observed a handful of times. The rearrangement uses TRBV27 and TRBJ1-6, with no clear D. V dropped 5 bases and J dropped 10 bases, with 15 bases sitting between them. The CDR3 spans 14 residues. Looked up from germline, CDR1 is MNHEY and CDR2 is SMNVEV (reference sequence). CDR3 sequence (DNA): TGTGCCAGCAGTGTACGAGCCATGACGTCACCCCTCCACTTT. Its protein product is CASSVRAMTSPLHF.

The CDR3 reads CASSYLGQQQFF. DNA for the CDR3: TGTGCCAGCAGTTATTTAGGACAGCAGCAGTTCTTC. This chain uses TRBV6-5 with TRBJ2-1, with D tentatively TRBD1 (6 bases). This CDR3 comprises 12 residues. Germline CDR1 and CDR2: MNHEY and SVGAGI. V lost 3 bases and J lost 11, with 11 bases in between.

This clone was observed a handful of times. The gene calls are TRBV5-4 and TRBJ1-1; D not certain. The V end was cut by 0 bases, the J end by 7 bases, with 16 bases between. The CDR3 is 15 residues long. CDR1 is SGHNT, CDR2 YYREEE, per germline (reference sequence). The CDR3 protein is CASSLVGGKPYEAFF. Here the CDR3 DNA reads TGTGCCAGCAGCTTGGTTGGAGGGAAGCCCTATGAAGCTTTCTTT.

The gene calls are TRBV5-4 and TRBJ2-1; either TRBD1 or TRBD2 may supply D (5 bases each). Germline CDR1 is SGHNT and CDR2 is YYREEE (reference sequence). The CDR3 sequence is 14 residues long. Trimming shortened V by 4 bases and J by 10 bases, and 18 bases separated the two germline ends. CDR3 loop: CASSVRTGAWEQFF. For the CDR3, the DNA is TGTGCCAGCAGCGTAAGGACCGGGGCATGGGAGCAGTTCTTC.

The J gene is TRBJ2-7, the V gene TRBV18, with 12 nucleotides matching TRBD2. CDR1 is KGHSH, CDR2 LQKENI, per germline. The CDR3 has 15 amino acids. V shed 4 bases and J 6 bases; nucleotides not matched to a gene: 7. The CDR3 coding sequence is TGTGCCAGCTCACGCACGACTAGCGGGGGACGCGAGCAGTACTTC. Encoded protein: CASSRTTSGGREQYF.

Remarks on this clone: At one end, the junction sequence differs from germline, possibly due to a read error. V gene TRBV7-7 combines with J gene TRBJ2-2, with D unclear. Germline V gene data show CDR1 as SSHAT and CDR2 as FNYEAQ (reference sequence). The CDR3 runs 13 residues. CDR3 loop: CASSFGPTGELFF. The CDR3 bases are TGTGCTAGCAGCTTCGGACCCACCGGGGAGCTGTTTTTT. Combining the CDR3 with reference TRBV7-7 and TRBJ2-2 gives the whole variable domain GAGVSQSPRYKVTKRGQDVTLRCDPISSHATLYWYQQALGQGPEFLTYFNYEAQPDKSGLPSDRFSAERPEGSISTLTIQRTEQRDSAMYRCASSFGPTGELFFGEGSRLTVL.

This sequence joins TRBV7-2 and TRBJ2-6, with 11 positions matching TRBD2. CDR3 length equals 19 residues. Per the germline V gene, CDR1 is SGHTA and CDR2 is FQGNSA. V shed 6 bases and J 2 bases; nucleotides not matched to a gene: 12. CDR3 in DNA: TGTGCCAGCAGATCCGTACTAGCGGGAGCTCTCACTGGGGCCAACGTCCTGACTTTC. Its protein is CASRSVLAGALTGANVLTF.

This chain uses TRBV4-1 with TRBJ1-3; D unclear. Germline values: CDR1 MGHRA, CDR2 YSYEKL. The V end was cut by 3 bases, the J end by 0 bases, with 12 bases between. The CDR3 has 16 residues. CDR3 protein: CASSQGPLASGNTIYF. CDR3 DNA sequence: TGCGCCAGCAGCCAGGGCCCCCTCGCCTCTGGAAACACCATATATTTT.

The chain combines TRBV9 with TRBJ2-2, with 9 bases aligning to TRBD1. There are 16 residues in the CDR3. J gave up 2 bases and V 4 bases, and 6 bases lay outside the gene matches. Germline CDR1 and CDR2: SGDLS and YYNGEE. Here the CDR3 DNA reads TGTGCCAGCAGCCTGGGACAGGGAGATAACACCGGGGAGCTGTTTTTT. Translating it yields CASSLGQGDNTGELFF.

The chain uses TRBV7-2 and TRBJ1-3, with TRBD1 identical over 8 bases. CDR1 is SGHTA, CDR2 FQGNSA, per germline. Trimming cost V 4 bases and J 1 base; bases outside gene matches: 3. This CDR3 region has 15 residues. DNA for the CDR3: TGTGCCAGCAGCTCTTGGACAGGGTCTGGAAACACCATATATTTT. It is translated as CASSSWTGSGNTIYF.

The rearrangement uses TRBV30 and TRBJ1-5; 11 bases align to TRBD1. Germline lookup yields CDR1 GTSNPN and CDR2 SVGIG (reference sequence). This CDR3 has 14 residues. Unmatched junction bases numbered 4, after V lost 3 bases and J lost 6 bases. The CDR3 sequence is CAWSGTGGFQPQHF. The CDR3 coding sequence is TGTGCCTGGAGCGGGACAGGGGGTTTTCAGCCCCAGCATTTT.

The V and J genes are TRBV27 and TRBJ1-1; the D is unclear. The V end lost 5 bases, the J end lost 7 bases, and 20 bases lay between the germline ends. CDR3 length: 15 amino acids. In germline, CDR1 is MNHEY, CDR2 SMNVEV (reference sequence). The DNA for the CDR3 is TGTGCCAGCAGTCCCAGGACGGATGGAACGGGTGAAGCTTTCTTT. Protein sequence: CASSPRTDGTGEAFF.